This T cell receptor beta chain was sequenced in a study of shared clonotypes between healthy human individuals (dated by TCRdb to 2018 to 2020). With respect to the entire study: The cohort comprised a couple of women and a few men aged 18 to 49 years. For each donor, CD4 naive and CD4 memory were each run on three plates, CD8 naive on two plates, and CD8 memory on one plate. Different laboratories and diverse techniques were used to prepare libraries and sequence TCR repertoires, to increase sequencing depth and limit assay-specific biases. To estimate repertoire size and how much clonotype sharing occurs between individuals, the study deeply sequenced the blood TCR repertoires of several healthy adults. Between about 0.94 and 8.9 billion PBMCs per donor were obtained by leukapheresis. Beyond this particular receptor, the publication reports: Even with the large sequencing depth, rarefaction of the sorted-subset datasets indicated that sequencing was incomplete. Naive subsets generally had larger estimated clonotype richness than memory subsets did. Across a handful of donors, approximately 4.6% of naive CD4, 3% to 4% of naive CD8, 2% to 2.5% of memory CD4, and 0.4% of memory CD8 clonotypes were shared. Based on pairwise subsampling, the degree of clonotype sharing among donors was expected to be affected by sequencing depth. Sampling was restricted to blood, and TCR repertoires in tissue are likely to differ from TCR repertoires in blood. Compared with non-shared clonotypes, clonotypes shared by all four sorted-subset donors had higher generation probabilities. Because the study included a small number of donors, the genetic and exposure-history diversity represented was limited.

CD8 naive samples were CD45RO-negative cells positively selected for CCR7, giving a CD45RA+CCR7+ population that excluded TemRA cells. The donors were healthy, HIV-negative adults with no recently reported acute infections or vaccinations. Every donor was a Caucasian adult living in Nashville, Tennessee, USA. After blood collection by leukapheresis, PBMCs were isolated using Ficoll-Histopaque density gradient centrifugation and then cryopreserved in the vapor phase of liquid nitrogen. Analytical flow cytometry was used to check the purity and quantity of every magnetically sorted T cell population. Genomic DNA was isolated from each sorted fraction and quantified by UV absorbance on a Nanodrop 2000c. Trimming removed 8 bases from V and 4 bases from J, leaving 19 bases between the germline ends. Measured from the cysteine to the phenylalanine, the CDR3 is 15 residues long. Just the 45-base CDR3 DNA is kept, in frame starting at base 1. In the germline V gene (reference sequence), CDR1 corresponds to SEHNR and CDR2 to FQNEAQ.

Comments on this clone: Its antigen is unknown. Per-nucleotide qualities are absent, and no much larger clonotype sits a single base away.

Using the deep immunoSEQ assay, TCR CDR3 regions were amplified from genomic DNA by multiplex PCR. For each cell subset, the extracted genomic DNA was distributed evenly across all wells of several immunoSEQ 96-well plates, and each plate served as one replicate. For sorted subsets, about 220 ng of genomic DNA, equivalent to 30,000 or so T cell genomes, went into each replicate PCR. Purified libraries were quantified with a Qubit 3.0 fluorometer, sized on a Bioanalyzer 2100, and re-quantified with the KAPA Library Quantification kit. A separate single-read 150-cycle Illumina NextSeq 550 flow cell was used to sequence each immunoSEQ 96-well plate. In the paper's pipeline: Because the immunoSEQ output held only junctional sequences and lacked quality scores, the filtering could not match the filtering applied to full-length reads. To assign V/J genes and CDR3, sequences were annotated using PyIR, a Python wrapper for IgBLAST v1.9, with IMGT germline references. Reads with weak V/J assignments (E-value above 1e-6), missing CDR3, stop codons, out-of-frame junctions, or ambiguous translated residues were removed. V3J clonotypes were defined as sequences sharing an identical inferred V gene, J gene, and CDR3 amino acid sequence. Percentage overlap between repertoires was calculated by dividing the number of shared unique clonotypes by the size of the smaller repertoire. Repertoire richness was assessed with RTK rarefaction, the Chao1 estimator, and Recon v2.1 estimates of unobserved clonotypes. Generation probabilities were computed with OLGA for all TCRbeta clonotypes obtained by the gDNA method from four donors. What TCRdb holds here is the immuneACCESS table cut down to in-frame rearrangements. Part of the clones is not present; checked against another copy, under half of the missing clones reflect an unresolved V gene, and the others are unexplained. That table supplies the V and J calls and clone size; D and trimming were determined from the DNA. This sample has over 2,000,000 clones in its table, and just over 90% of those were observed once. The ten top clones hold 1.5% to 2% of the sample.

The sample was naive CD8+ T cells from PBMCs. Read against the paper, the sample's cell subset or site label means: CD45RA+CCR7+. The receptor was derived from a man younger than 35 in good health. Some clones in this sample may be carry-over from other donors' samples. The rearrangement joined TRBV7-9 to TRBJ2-3; the D gene is possibly TRBD1 or TRBD2, with 6 bases matching each. The nucleotide sequence is TGTGCCAGCCAAGGGGGGCCTAGCGAGGCAGATACGCAGTATTTT. This gives the protein CASQGGPSEADTQYF.